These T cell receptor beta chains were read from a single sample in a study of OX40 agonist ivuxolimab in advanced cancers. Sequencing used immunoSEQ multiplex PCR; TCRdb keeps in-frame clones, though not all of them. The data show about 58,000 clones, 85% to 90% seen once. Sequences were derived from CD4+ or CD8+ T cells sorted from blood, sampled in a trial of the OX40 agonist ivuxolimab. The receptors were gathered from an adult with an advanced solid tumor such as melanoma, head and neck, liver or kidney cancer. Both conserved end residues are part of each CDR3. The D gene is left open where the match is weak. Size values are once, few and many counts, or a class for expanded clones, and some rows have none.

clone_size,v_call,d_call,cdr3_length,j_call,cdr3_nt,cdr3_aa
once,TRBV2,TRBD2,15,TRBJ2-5,TGTGCCAGCAGGGCTCATGGCGGGGGGCGGGAGACCCAGTACTTC,CASRAHGGGRETQYF
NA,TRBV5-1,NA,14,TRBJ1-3,TGCGCCAGCAGCTTGTCGGGATCTGGAAACACCATATATTTT,CASSLSGSGNTIYF
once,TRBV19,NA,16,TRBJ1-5,TGTGCCAGTAGTCCATGGACCGGAGATAGCAATCAGCCCCAGCATTTT,CASSPWTGDSNQPQHF
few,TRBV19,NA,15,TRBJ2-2,TGTGCCAGTAGTAGGGCGAACCGGGACTTCGGGGAGCTGTTTTTT,CASSRANRDFGELFF
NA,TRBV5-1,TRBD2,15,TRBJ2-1,TGCGCCAGCAGCTTGCTTAGCGGGGGCTACAATGAGCAGTTCTTC,CASSLLSGGYNEQFF
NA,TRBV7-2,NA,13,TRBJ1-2,TGTGCCAGCAGCTCCCAACCCCGGGGGGGCTACACCTTC,CASSSQPRGGYTF
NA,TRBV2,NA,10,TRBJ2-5,TGTGCCAGCAGGGAAGAGACCCGGTACTTC,CASREETRYF
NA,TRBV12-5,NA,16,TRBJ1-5,TGTGCTAGTGCCCTCCCCCCGGGGGGCCGGTGGCAGCCCCAGCATTTT,CASALPPGGRWQPQHF
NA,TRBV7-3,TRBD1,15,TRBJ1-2,TGTGCCAGCAGGTTAAGGGACAGGGGCCCATATGGCTACACCTTC,CASRLRDRGPYGYTF
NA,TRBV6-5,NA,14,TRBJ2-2,TGTGCCAGCAAGGACCATCGTGGCACCGGGGAGCTGTTTTTT,CASKDHRGTGELFF
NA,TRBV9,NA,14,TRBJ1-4,TGTGCCAGCAGCGTTCACGGATCTGGTGAAAAACTGTTTTTT,CASSVHGSGEKLFF
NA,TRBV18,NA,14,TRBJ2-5,TGTGCCAGCTCACCAAACGGGGGTGGAGAGACCCAGTACTTC,CASSPNGGGETQYF
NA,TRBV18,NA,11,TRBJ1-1,TGTGCCAGCTCACCCGGGACTGACGCTTTCTTT,CASSPGTDAFF
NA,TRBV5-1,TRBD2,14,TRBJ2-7,TGCGCCAGCATCAGCGGGGGGGCTTCCTACGAGCAGTACTTC,CASISGGASYEQYF
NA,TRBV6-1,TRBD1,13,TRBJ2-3,TGTGCCAGCAGTGCCGACAGGGGAGATACGCAGTATTTT,CASSADRGDTQYF
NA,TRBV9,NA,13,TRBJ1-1,TGTGCCAGCAGCGTACAGGCGAACACTGAAGCTTTCTTT,CASSVQANTEAFF
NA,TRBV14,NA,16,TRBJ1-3,TGTGCCAGCAGCCAAGCGGCATCGAGCTCTGGAAACACCATATATTTT,CASSQAASSSGNTIYF
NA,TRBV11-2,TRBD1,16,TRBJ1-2,TGTGCCAGCAGCTTACCCTACCCGACAGGGAAATATGGCTACACCTTC,CASSLPYPTGKYGYTF
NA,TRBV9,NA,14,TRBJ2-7,TGTGCCAGCAGCGTAGAACACAGCTCCTACGAGCAGTACTTC,CASSVEHSSYEQYF
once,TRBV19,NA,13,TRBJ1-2,TGTGCCAGTAGTATTTACAAACAGTATGGCTACACCTTC,CASSIYKQYGYTF
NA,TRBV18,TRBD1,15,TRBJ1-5,TGTGCCAGCTCACCCTCGACAGGGGGCAGGGAGCCCCAGCATTTT,CASSPSTGGREPQHF
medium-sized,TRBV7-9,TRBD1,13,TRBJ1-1,TGTGCCAGCAGTCTCACAGGGGTCTCTGAAGCTTTCTTT,CASSLTGVSEAFF
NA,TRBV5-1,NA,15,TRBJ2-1,TGCGCCAGCAGCTTGGACGGGGGAGCCTACAATGAGCAGTTCTTC,CASSLDGGAYNEQFF
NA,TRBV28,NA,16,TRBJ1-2,TGTGCCAGCAGTTTAGGGCTCACGGGGGGAACCTATGGCTACACCTTC,CASSLGLTGGTYGYTF
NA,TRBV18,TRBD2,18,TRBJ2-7,TGTGCCAGCTCCCAACTAAAGACCAGCGGGGGGGGACTGGGCGAGCAGTACTTC,CASSQLKTSGGGLGEQYF
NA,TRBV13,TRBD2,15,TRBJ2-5,TGTGCCAGCAGCCCCGGGACTAGCGGGGTAGAGACCCAGTACTTC,CASSPGTSGVETQYF
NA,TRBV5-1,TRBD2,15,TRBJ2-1,TGCGCCAGCATCCCGAATAGCGGGGGGTACAATGAGCAGTTCTTC,CASIPNSGGYNEQFF
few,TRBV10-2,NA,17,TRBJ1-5,TGCGCCAGCAGTGAGATTTTCGCCGGTGGGAGCAATCAGCCCCAGCATTTT,CASSEIFAGGSNQPQHF
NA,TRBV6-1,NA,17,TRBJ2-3,TGTGCCAGCAGTGAATACTTTCTGCGAACTAGCACAGATACGCAGTATTTT,CASSEYFLRTSTDTQYF
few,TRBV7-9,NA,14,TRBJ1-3,TGTGCCAGCAGCTTAAGTGGTACAGGGTTCCTCCTATATTTT,CASSLSGTGFLLYF
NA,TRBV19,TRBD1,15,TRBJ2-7,TGTGCCAGTAGTATAGCGACAGGGGGCCGCCACGAGCAGTACTTC,CASSIATGGRHEQYF
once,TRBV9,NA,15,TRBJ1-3,TGTGCCAGCAGCCGGCACGGGGGGGCTGGAAACACCATATATTTT,CASSRHGGAGNTIYF
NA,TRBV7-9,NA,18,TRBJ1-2,TGTGCCAGCAGCTTACGGGGGACAAGACCAGCTCCTAACTATGGCTACACCTTC,CASSLRGTRPAPNYGYTF
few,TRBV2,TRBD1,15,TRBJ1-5,TGTGCCAGCAGAACCGGACAGGGCTCCAATCAGCCCCAGCATTTT,CASRTGQGSNQPQHF
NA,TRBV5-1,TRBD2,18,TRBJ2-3,TGCGCCAGCAGCTTTCCCGGGACTAGCGGGGGGGCCGGTGATACGCAGTATTTT,CASSFPGTSGGAGDTQYF
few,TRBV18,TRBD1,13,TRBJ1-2,TGTGCCACGGGACAGGGCCAGGGCTATGGCTACACCTTC,CATGQGQGYGYTF
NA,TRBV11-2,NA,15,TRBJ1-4,TGTGCCAGCAGCTTAGGGACTGCAACTAATGAAAAACTGTTTTTT,CASSLGTATNEKLFF
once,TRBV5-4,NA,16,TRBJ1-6,TGTGCCAGCAGCCCCGGGACACCCAATAATAATTCACCCCTCCACTTT,CASSPGTPNNNSPLHF
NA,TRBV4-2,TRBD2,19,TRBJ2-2,TGTGCCAGCAGCCAAGGTTACGGAGTAGCGGGACCGAACACCGGGGAGCTGTTTTTT,CASSQGYGVAGPNTGELFF
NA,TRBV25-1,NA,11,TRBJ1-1,TGTGCCAGCAGTGAATTGAATGAAGCTTTCTTT,CASSELNEAFF
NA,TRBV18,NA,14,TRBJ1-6,TGTGCCAGCTCACAGGACAGAGAAAATTCACCCCTCCACTTT,CASSQDRENSPLHF
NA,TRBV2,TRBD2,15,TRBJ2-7,TGTGCCAGCAGACGCGGACTAGCGGGGGTCTACGAGCAGTACTTC,CASRRGLAGVYEQYF
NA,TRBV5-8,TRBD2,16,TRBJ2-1,TGTGCCAGCAGCCTAGCAGCGGGGGGACGGGCAAGGGAGGAGTTCTTC,CASSLAAGGRAREEFF
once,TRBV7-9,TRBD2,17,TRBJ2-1,TGTGCCAGCAGCTTATGGGTAGCGGGGGCCTCGGGACAAGGGCAGTTCTTC,CASSLWVAGASGQGQFF
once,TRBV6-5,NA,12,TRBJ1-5,TGTGCCAGCAGTGTCAGTGGTAAGCCCCAGCATTTT,CASSVSGKPQHF
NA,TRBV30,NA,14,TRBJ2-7,TGTGCCCTGGATTACGCGTGGGGGGCCGGTGAGCAGTACTTC,CALDYAWGAGEQYF
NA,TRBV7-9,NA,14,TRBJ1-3,TGTGCCAGCAGTCAAACAGTATCTGGAAACACCATATATTTT,CASSQTVSGNTIYF
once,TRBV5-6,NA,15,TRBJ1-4,TGTGCCAGCAGCTTTAGGTCACGGACTAATGAAAAACTGTTTTTT,CASSFRSRTNEKLFF
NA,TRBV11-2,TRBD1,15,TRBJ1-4,TGTGCCAGCAGCTTAGACAGGGGGACGGTTGAAAAACTGTTTTTT,CASSLDRGTVEKLFF
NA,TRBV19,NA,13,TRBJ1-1,TGTGCCAGTACCTCCGAGGGTTTGACTGAAGCTTTCTTT,CASTSEGLTEAFF
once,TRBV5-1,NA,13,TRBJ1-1,TGCGCCAGCAGCCCGGATCTGAACACTGAAGCTTTCTTT,CASSPDLNTEAFF
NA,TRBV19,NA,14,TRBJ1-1,TGTGCCAGTAGTCCCACCGATATGAACACTGAAGCTTTCTTT,CASSPTDMNTEAFF
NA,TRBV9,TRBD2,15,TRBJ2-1,TGTGCCAGCAGCGTAGGACTAGCGGGATACAATGAGCAGTTCTTC,CASSVGLAGYNEQFF
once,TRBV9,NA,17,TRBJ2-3,TGTGCCAGCAGCGTCCAGGGGGCGGGGGCTAGCACAGATACGCAGTATTTT,CASSVQGAGASTDTQYF